This is a list of T cell receptor beta chains from one sample in a study of blood T cell repertoires in COVID-19. Sequencing used immunoSEQ multiplex PCR; TCRdb keeps in-frame clones, though not all of them. In the table there are roughly 60,000 clones, around 80% of which are singletons. The sample taken for sequencing was peripheral blood. These receptors all come from a man aged 55 to 70 with acute or convalescent COVID-19. Each CDR3 is given with its conserved first and last residue. Size values are once, few and many counts, or a class for expanded clones, and some rows have none.

CDR3	V	J	size
CASSPRTSLSTDTQYF	TRBV18	TRBJ2-3	few
CASAGTEDNEQFF	TRBV18	TRBJ2-1	.
CAIGREQTYEKLFF	TRBV6-5	TRBJ1-4	.
CASSVRSGTNNNEQFF	TRBV6-1	TRBJ2-1	.
CASSSEGVSPLHF	TRBV7-9	TRBJ1-6	.
CASGSDWYNEQFF	TRBV12-3/TRBV12-4	TRBJ2-1	once
CASSPGGTIPRDEQYF	TRBV5-1	TRBJ2-7	.
CASSLAAGDSYNEQFF	TRBV7-9	TRBJ2-1	.
CASSYRDTNQPQHF	TRBV5-6	TRBJ1-5	.
CASSSGTEGTGELFF	TRBV19	TRBJ2-2	.
CASSLGISGGLYEQYF	TRBV5-1	TRBJ2-7	.
CASSLRPQQEETQYF	TRBV5-1	TRBJ2-5	.
CASSSLAGGLFSGANVLTF	TRBV5-4	TRBJ2-6	.
CASRRGVQETQYF	TRBV6-5	TRBJ2-5	.
CASGLHYEQYF	TRBV7-9	TRBJ2-7	.
CASSRGGVGGGPLHF	TRBV5-1	TRBJ1-6	.
CASSPIGGTEAFF	TRBV5-5	TRBJ1-1	.
CAISFSGVGSNQPQHF	TRBV10-3	TRBJ1-5	.
CSVDLGGGGEKLFF	TRBV29-1	TRBJ1-4	once
CASRIDRGGNQPQHF	TRBV2	TRBJ1-5	.
CASSAESRVYGYTF	TRBV2	TRBJ1-2	few
CASSSGWLAGSWETQYF	TRBV7-8	TRBJ2-5	.
CASAQGHSYNEQFF	TRBV27	TRBJ2-1	.
CASADGGETQYF	TRBV24-1	TRBJ2-5	.
CATSDPKRGPYNEQFF	TRBV24-1	TRBJ2-1	.
CASSQNPAGTGGYF	TRBV2	TRBJ1-3	.
CASSLRASGGTDTQYF	TRBV5-1	TRBJ2-3	.
CASSLRVAGLAQETQYF	TRBV11-3	TRBJ2-5	.
CASSLFKQGSTGELFF	TRBV5-4	TRBJ2-2	few
CASSVPGQYYHLWNTIYF	TRBV3-1/TRBV3-2	TRBJ1-3	.
CATHRRVDQPQHF	TRBV6-5	TRBJ1-5	.
CASSQSSSYEQYF	TRBV4-1	TRBJ2-7	.
CASSFIPGQGRYEQYF	TRBV7-9	TRBJ2-7	few
CASSLARGTSDSTDTQYF	TRBV7-7	TRBJ2-3	.
CASSLVGAQNEKLFF	TRBV5-1	TRBJ1-4	.
CATRPTRVRDSNQPQHF	TRBV19	TRBJ1-5	few
CASSPRDTSYEQYF	TRBV7-6	TRBJ2-7	.
CASSRSEVQETQYF	TRBV7-8	TRBJ2-5	.
CAWSSPLSSYNEQFF	TRBV30	TRBJ2-1	.
CASSHRENYGYTF	TRBV7-9	TRBJ1-2	few
CASSLGTGRRSPLHF	TRBV7-8	TRBJ1-6	.
CASSPLPGDEAFF	TRBV18	TRBJ1-1	.
CASSPGQGPIGYTF	TRBV18	TRBJ1-2	few
CASSPQGARGYTF	TRBV9	TRBJ1-2	.
CASGLTGGSQPQHF	TRBV12-5	TRBJ1-5	.
CASGGRGGEKLFF	TRBV2	TRBJ1-4	.
CASSTGGGEKLFF	TRBV5-4	TRBJ1-4	.
CASSSQVETEAFF	TRBV7-9	TRBJ1-1	.
CASRLDREENTIYF	TRBV6-5	TRBJ1-3	.
CASSEARTGYTEAFF	TRBV2	TRBJ1-1	.
CASSPVRRGGHTDTQYF	TRBV7-8	TRBJ2-3	.
CATSDGTGGRGETQYF	TRBV24-1	TRBJ2-5	.
CATSAVGGVGYNEQFF	TRBV24-1	TRBJ2-1	.
CASSQPGDYEQYF	TRBV4-2	TRBJ2-7	.
CASSRDRNYGYTF	TRBV7-2	TRBJ1-2	.